These 5 T cell receptor beta chains share one sample of origin, sequenced in a study of technical replicates of blood from a few donors. Sequenced by immunoSEQ multiplex PCR; TCRdb stores in-frame clones only, minus some. Here the sample spans around 84,000 clones, around 94% being singletons. Sequenced: T cells isolated from PBMCs. The receptors come from a human donor in good health.

This clone was seen more than once but under ten times. The CDR3 is CASSYSPDRMFFTEAFF. The DNA for the CDR3 is TGTGCCAGCAGTTATTCCCCGGACAGGATGTTCTTTACTGAAGCTTTCTTT. This sequence joins TRBV27 and TRBJ1-1, with 7 bases aligning to TRBD1. The CDR3 is 17 residues long. Germline lookup yields CDR1 MNHEY and CDR2 SMNVEV (reference sequence). J gave up 5 bases and V 4 bases, and 16 bases lay outside the gene matches.

The chain links TRBV6-5 to TRBJ1-1, with a tentative D call TRBD1 (5 bases). Trimming cost V 0 bases and J 14 bases, with 16 bases left between them. Germline CDR1 reads MNHEY; CDR2 reads SVGAGI. The CDR3 extends over 13 amino acids. The CDR3 DNA sequence: TGTGCCAGCAGTTACTCGAGCCCAGGGTCCACGTTCTTT. Translated: CASSYSSPGSTFF.

The chain employs TRBV11-2 and TRBJ2-2, with D unclear. The germline V and J ends were trimmed by 7 bases and 6 bases, with 12 bases remaining between them. CDR1 is SGHAT, CDR2 FQNNGV, per germline. The CDR3 is made up of 13 amino acids. The CDR3 loop reads CASTRRIAGELFF. CDR3 sequence (DNA): TGTGCCAGCACGAGGCGAATAGCCGGGGAGCTGTTTTTT.

The chain has TRBV7-8 and TRBJ2-7; a possible D gene is TRBD2 (5 bases). The V gene's germline CDR1 is SGHVS and CDR2 FQNEAQ. This CDR3 is built from 15 residues. Trimming cost V 1 base and J 4 bases, with 14 bases left between them. This CDR3 reads CASSLVPSSGYEQYF. For the CDR3, the DNA is TGTGCCAGCAGCTTAGTCCCTAGCAGTGGGTACGAGCAGTACTTC.

In regard to this clone: An end of the junction differs from the germline gene, which may be a read error. The chain joins TRBV28 to TRBJ2-7; D perhaps matches TRBD1 (6 bases). Germline V CDR1 and CDR2: MDHEN, SYDVKM. The CDR3 is 12 amino acids. CDR3 DNA: TGTGCCAGCAGCCAACCAGCGACAGGCTGGAGCTTC. The encoded protein is CASSQPATGWSF.